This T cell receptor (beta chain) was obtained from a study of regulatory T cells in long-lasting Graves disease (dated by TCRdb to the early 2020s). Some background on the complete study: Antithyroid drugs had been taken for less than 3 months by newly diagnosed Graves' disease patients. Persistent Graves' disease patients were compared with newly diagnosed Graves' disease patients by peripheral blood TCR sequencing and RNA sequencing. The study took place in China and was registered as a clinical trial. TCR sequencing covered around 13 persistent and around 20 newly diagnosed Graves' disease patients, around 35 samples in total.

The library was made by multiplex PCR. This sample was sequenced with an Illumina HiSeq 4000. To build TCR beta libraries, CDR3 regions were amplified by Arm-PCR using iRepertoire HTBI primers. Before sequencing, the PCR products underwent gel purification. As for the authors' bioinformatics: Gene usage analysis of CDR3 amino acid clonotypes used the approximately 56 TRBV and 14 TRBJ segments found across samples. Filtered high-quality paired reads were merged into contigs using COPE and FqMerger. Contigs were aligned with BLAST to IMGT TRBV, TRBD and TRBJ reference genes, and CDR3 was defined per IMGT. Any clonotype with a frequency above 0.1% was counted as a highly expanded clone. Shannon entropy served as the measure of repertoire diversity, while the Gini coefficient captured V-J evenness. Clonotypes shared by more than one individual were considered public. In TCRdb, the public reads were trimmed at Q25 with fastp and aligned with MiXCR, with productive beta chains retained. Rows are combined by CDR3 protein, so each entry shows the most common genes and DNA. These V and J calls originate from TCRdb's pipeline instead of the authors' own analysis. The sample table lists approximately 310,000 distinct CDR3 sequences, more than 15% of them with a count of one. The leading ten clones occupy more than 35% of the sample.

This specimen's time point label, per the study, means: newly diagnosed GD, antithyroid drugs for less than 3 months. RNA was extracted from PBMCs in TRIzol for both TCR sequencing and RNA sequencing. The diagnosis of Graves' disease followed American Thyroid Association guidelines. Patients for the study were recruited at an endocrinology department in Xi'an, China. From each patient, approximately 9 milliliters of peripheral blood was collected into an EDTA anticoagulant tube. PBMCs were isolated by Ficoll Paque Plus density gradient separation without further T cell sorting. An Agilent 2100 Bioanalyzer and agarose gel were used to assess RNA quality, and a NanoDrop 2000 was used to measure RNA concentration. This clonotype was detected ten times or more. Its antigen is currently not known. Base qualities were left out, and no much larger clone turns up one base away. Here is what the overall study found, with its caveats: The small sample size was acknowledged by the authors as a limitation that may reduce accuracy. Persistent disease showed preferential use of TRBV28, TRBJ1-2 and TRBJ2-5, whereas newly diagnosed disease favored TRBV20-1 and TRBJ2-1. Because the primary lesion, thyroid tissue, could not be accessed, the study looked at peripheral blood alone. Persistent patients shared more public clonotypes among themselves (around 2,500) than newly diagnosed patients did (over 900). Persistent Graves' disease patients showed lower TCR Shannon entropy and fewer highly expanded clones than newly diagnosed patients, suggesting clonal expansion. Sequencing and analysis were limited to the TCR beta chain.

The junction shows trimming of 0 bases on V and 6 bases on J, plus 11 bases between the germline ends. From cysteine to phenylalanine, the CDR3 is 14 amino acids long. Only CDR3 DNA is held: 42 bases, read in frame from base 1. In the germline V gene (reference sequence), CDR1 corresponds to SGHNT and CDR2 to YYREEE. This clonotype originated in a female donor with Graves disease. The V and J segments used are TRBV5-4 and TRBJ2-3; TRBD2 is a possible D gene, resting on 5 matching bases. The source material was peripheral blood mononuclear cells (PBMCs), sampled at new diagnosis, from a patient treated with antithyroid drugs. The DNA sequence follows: TGTGCCAGCAGCTTGGTCGGGATGGAGGATACGCAGTATTTT. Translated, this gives CASSLVGMEDTQYF.